The T cell receptor (beta chain) described here comes from a study of cytomegalovirus exposure and HLA in healthy donors. In the case of this clone: No antigen is known for it.

Amplification used 60 Vbeta primers and 13 Jbeta primers. Produced via immunoSEQ multiplex PCR; TCRdb's table is partial and in-frame only. The top ten hold 4% of the sample, which has about 99,000 clones, 79% seen once. Overall study findings and caveats: Reports described diagnosis of cytomegalovirus status by the classifier as highly specific and sensitive. Within a later analysis, the majority of CMV-associated TCR beta chains appeared HLA-restricted.

Healthy bone marrow donors made up the cohort. Though probably carrying unrecorded immune exposures, donors were nominally healthy at sampling. The sample consisted of PBMCs. The clonotype comes from a man between 50 and 59 years old in good health and CMV-seropositive.

The CDR3 bases are TGTGCCTGGAGTGTCTCAGGAACAACTAATGAAAAACTGTTTTTT. It specifies CAWSVSGTTNEKLFF. The V and J genes are TRBV30 and TRBJ1-4; D is undetermined. The CDR3 has 15 residues. Trimming left V 0 bases short and J 0 bases short, with 8 bases between. The V gene's germline CDR1 is GTSNPN and CDR2 SVGIG (reference sequence).